One sample yielded the 2 T cell receptor beta chains listed below, sequenced in a study of blood T cell repertoires in COVID-19. Clones were read by immunoSEQ multiplex PCR, and TCRdb kept only the in-frame ones, dropping some. Here the sample spans under 200,000 clones, 80% being singletons. Sequencing was performed on PBMCs or T cells enriched from blood (not recorded which). The receptor set was obtained from a woman aged 55-69 years who had recovered from COVID-19.

The chain is built from TRBV19 and TRBJ2-1; 8 bases are shared with TRBD1. The V segment lost 7 bases and the J segment 5 bases; nucleotides outside the gene matches: 4. Germline CDR1 LNHDA, CDR2 SQIVND (reference sequence). The CDR3 loop spans 13 amino acids. DNA of the CDR3: TGTGCCAGTAAGGACAGGGCTCACAATGAGCAGTTCTTC. Translation gives CASKDRAHNEQFF.

The CDR3 DNA reads TGTGCCAGCAGTGAGTACATCGTCCCAGATACGCAGTATTTT. Translated, it gives CASSEYIVPDTQYF. The V call is TRBV6-1, the J call TRBJ2-3; D not resolved. This CDR3 is 14 amino acids long. Germline V gene data show CDR1 as MNHNS and CDR2 as SASEGT. V was cut by 3 bases and J by 4 bases, with 11 bases left in between.